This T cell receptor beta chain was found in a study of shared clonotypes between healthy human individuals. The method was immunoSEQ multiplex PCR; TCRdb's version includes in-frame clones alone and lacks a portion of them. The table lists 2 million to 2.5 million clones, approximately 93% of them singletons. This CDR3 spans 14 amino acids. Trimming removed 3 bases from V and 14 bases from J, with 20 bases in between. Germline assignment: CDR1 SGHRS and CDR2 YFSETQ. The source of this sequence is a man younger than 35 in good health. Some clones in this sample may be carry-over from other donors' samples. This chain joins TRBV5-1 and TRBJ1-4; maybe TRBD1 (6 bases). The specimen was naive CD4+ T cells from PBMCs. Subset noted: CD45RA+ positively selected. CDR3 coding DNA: TGCGCCAGCAGCTCAAATACAGGGATGGAAAGGCTGTTTTTT. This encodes CASSSNTGMERLFF.